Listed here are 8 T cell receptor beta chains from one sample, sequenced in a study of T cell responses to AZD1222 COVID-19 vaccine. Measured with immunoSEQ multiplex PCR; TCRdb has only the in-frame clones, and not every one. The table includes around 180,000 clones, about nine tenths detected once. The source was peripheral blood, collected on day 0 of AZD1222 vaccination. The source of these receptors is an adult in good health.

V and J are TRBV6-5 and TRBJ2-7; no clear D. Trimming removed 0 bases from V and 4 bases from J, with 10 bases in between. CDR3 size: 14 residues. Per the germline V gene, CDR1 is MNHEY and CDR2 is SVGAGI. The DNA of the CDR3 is TGTGCCAGCAGTTACTCGAATGTCCCATACGAGCAGTACTTC. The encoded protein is CASSYSNVPYEQYF.

The CDR3 DNA reads as TGTGCCAGCACCCCCTCAGGAAACACCATATATTTT. Translating it yields CASTPSGNTIYF. The V call is TRBV5-5, the J call TRBJ1-3; D is unclear. Trimming shortened V by 6 bases and J by 4 bases, and 8 bases separated the two germline ends. This CDR3 has 12 amino acids. Looked up from germline, CDR1 is SGHKS and CDR2 is YYEKEE (reference sequence).

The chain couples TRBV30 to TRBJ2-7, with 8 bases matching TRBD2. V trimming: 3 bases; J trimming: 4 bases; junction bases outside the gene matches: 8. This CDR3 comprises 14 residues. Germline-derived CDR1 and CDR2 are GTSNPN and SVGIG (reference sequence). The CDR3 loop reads CAWRRREREYEQYF. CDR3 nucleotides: TGTGCCTGGAGGAGGCGGGAGCGGGAGTACGAGCAGTACTTC.

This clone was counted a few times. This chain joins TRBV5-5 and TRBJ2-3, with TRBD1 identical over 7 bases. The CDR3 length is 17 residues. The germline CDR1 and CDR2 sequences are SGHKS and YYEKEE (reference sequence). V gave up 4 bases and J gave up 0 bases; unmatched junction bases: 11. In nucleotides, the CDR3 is TGTGCCAGCAGCCGACAGGGAACTTCACAAAGCACAGATACGCAGTATTTT. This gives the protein CASSRQGTSQSTDTQYF.

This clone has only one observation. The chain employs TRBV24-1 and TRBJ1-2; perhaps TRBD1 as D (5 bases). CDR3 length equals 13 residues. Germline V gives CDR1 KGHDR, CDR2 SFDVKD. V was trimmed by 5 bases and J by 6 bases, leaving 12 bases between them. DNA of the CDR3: TGTGCCACCAGTGTGAGGGGAGTGGATGGCTACACCTTC. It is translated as CATSVRGVDGYTF.

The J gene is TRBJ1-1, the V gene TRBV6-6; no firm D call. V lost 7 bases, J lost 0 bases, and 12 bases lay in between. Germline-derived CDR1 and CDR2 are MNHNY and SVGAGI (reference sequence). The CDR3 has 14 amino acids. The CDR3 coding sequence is TGTGCCAGCATTGATCAGGACGTGAACACTGAAGCTTTCTTT. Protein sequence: CASIDQDVNTEAFF.

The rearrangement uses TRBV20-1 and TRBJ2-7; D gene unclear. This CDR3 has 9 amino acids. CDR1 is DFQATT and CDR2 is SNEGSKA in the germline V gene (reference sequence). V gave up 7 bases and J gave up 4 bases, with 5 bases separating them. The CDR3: CSDRYEQYF. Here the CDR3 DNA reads TGCAGTGACCGATACGAGCAGTACTTC.

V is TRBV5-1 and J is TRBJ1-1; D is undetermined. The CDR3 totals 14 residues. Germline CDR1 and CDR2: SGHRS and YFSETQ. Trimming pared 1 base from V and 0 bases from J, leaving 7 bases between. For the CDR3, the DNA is TGCGCCAGCAGCTTGACACCCATGAACACTGAAGCTTTCTTT. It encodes CASSLTPMNTEAFF.